This entry describes one T cell receptor (beta chain). The V end lost 5 bases, the J end lost 11 bases, and 13 bases lay between the germline ends. The CDR3 is 12 amino acids. Germline V lookup: CDR1 SGHTA, CDR2 FQGNSA. This sample was included in a study of blood T cells in healthy people across ages. Using a J-beta primer mix together with a sample-barcoded 5' primer, a second PCR was run for roughly 6 to 11 cycles. TCRdb reprocessed the 5' RACE reads with MiXCR, giving one entry per CDR3 protein. The data show over a million distinct CDR3 sequences, with 35% to 45% seen just once and under 5% held by the top ten.

V and J are TRBV7-2 and TRBJ2-1, with D possibly called TRBD1 or TRBD2 (5 bases each). The receptor comes from a woman between 18 and 29 years old in good health. The specimen sequenced was blood. CDR3 DNA: TGTGCCAGCAGCAGTCTAGGGGACCAGCAGTTCTTC. Amino acids: CASSSLGDQQFF.